The clone carrying this T cell receptor (beta chain) has only a few counts. Antigen: not known. A junction boundary mismatches the germline segment, possibly from a read error. This specimen belongs to a study of molecular identifiers for immune sequencing clone quantification. On the study more broadly: Within a replicate experiment, RNA obtained from either roughly 20,000 or 100,000 naive CD8 cells was divided into five aliquots, and four of those aliquots were then sequenced.

Notes on the study in general: The share of molecules held by clones above 20 RNA copies was over 97% in effector cells and under 1% in naive cells. Barcode sharing among identical TCR molecules could make large clones appear smaller.

Naive CD8 library inputs spanned about 17,000 to 1,100,000 sorted cells and 10%, 30% or 50% RNA. Each CDR3 protein gets one entry after TCRdb re-called the PCR reads with MiXCR. The sample records approximately 670,000 distinct CDR3 sequences, nearly 20% being singletons. CDR3 length: 14 residues. Germline V gene lookup returns CDR1 SGDLS and CDR2 YYNGEE. The clonotype was recovered from a human donor in good health. Some libraries in this study had Jurkat cell RNA spiked in. The J gene is TRBJ2-7, the V gene TRBV9; 7 bases map to TRBD1. The source material was naive CD8+ T cells from blood, with Jurkat cell RNA spiked in. Specified subset: FACS-sorted CD8+CD4-CCR7+CD45RA+ naive T cells. The CDR3: CASSALQGSCEQYF. The CDR3 DNA sequence: TGTGCCAGCAGCGCTTTACAGGGGTCCTGCGAGCAGTACTTC. Looking up the rest from reference TRBV9 and TRBJ2-7 gives the full variable domain: DSGVTQTPKHLITATGQRVTLRCSPRSGDLSVYWYQQSLDQGLQFLIQYYNGEERAKGNILERFSAQQFPDLHSELNLSSLELGDSALYFCASSALQGSCEQYFGPGTRLTVT.